These 18 T cell receptor beta chains originate from one sample sequenced in a study of immune evolution from preneoplasia to lung adenocarcinoma. The method was immunoSEQ multiplex PCR; TCRdb's version includes in-frame clones alone and lacks a portion of them. The table lists about 2,000 clones, around 72% of them singletons. Sequencing used FFPE minimally invasive lung adenocarcinoma tissue. These receptors all come from a person aged 55-80 years with lung adenocarcinoma.

The genes are TRBV11-2 and TRBJ1-3, with unresolved D. V lost 5 bases and J lost 4, with 9 bases in between. This CDR3 has 13 residues. In germline, CDR1 is SGHAT, CDR2 FQNNGV. The CDR3 region is CASSPLGGNTIYF. The CDR3, as DNA: TGTGCCAGCAGCCCGCTTGGCGGAAACACCATATATTTT.

This clone was seen once. The chain uses TRBV18 and TRBJ2-1, with D unresolved. CDR3 size: 14 residues. V was clipped by 1 base and J by 7 bases, with 11 bases between them. Germline CDR1 and CDR2: KGHSH and LQKENI. Here the CDR3 reads CASSPLREANEQFF. DNA of the CDR3: TGTGCCAGCTCACCACTAAGGGAAGCGAATGAGCAGTTCTTC.

This rearrangement joins TRBV11-3 to TRBJ2-3; 14 nucleotides match TRBD2. J gave up 2 bases and V 4 bases, and 8 bases lay outside the gene matches. The CDR3 is made up of 18 amino acids. Germline values: CDR1 SGHNT, CDR2 YENEEA. CDR3: CASSSPGLAGVSTDTQYF. The DNA for the CDR3 is TGTGCCAGCAGCTCACCGGGACTAGCGGGGGTTTCCACAGATACGCAGTATTTT. Full variable domain (remainder filled in from reference TRBV11-3 and TRBJ2-3): EAGVVQSPRYKIIEKKQPVAFWCNPISGHNTLYWYLQNLGQGPELLIRYENEEAVDDSQLPKDRFSAERLKGVDSTLKIQPAELGDSAVYLCASSSPGLAGVSTDTQYFGPGTRLTVL.

A few counts support this clone. The CDR3 coding sequence is TGTGCCAGCAGTTTAGGGGGATCCTACGAGCAGTACTTC. Protein sequence: CASSLGGSYEQYF. The chain joins TRBV28 to TRBJ2-7; possibly TRBD1 or TRBD2 for D (5 bases each). CDR3 length equals 13 residues. With 2 bases removed from V and 1 base from J, the gap between germline ends came to 6 bases. Germline lookup yields CDR1 MDHEN and CDR2 SYDVKM.

By its share, this clone is hyperexpanded (1% or more). The chain recombines TRBV9 with TRBJ2-2; D may be TRBD1 (6 bases). This CDR3 comprises 15 residues. Germline assignment: CDR1 SGDLS and CDR2 YYNGEE. V was pared by 4 bases and J by 2 bases, with 12 bases between. The CDR3 region has the DNA TGTGCCAGCAGCCAAAGACAGGAAAACACCGGGGAGCTGTTTTTT. As protein: CASSQRQENTGELFF.

This clone was counted a single time. The chain carries TRBV27 and TRBJ2-4; D gene uncertain. Germline V gene sequence: CDR1 MNHEY, CDR2 SMNVEV (reference sequence). This CDR3 comprises 15 residues. Trimming cost V 2 bases and J 0 bases, with 8 bases left between them. The CDR3, as DNA: TGTGCCAGCAGTTTAGGCGTGCTAGCCAAAAACATTCAGTACTTC. The encoded protein is CASSLGVLAKNIQYF.

The table lists this clone with a count of one. This chain connects TRBV7-6 to TRBJ2-7; 8 nucleotides line up with TRBD2. CDR1 is SGHVS, CDR2 FNYEAQ, per germline. Trimming took 5 bases from V and 3 from J; bases not matched to a gene: 9. There are 15 residues in the CDR3. The CDR3 sequence: CASSPTVLAGYEQYF. CDR3 nucleotide sequence: TGTGCCAGCAGCCCTACCGTCCTAGCGGGCTACGAGCAGTACTTC.

V usage is TRBV7-9 and J usage is TRBJ2-1, with a tentative D call TRBD2 (5 bases). Per the germline V gene, CDR1 is SEHNR and CDR2 is FQNEAQ (reference sequence). The CDR3 consists of 12 residues. Trimming took off 1 base at V and 15 bases at J, with 13 bases between the two ends. The chain's CDR3 is CASSLDDYIVFF. The CDR3 DNA reads TGTGCCAGCAGCTTAGACGACTACATAGTGTTCTTC.

The chain recombines TRBV5-1 with TRBJ2-5, with D hard to call. CDR1 is SGHRS and CDR2 is YFSETQ in the germline V gene. Trimming took off 5 bases at V and 1 base at J, with 12 bases between the two ends. This CDR3 comprises 14 residues. The CDR3 loop is CASRPAQAQETQYF. Here the CDR3 DNA reads TGCGCCAGCAGGCCTGCCCAGGCCCAAGAGACCCAGTACTTC.

This sequence joins TRBV5-1 and TRBJ2-5, with D possibly being TRBD2 (6 bases). Germline CDR1 and CDR2: SGHRS and YFSETQ. This CDR3 spans 15 amino acids. V lost 0 bases to trimming and J lost 5 bases, with 14 bases between them. CDR3 residues: CASSLASEGWETQYF. The CDR3 nucleotides read TGCGCCAGCAGCTTGGCCTCGGAGGGCTGGGAGACCCAGTACTTC. Full variable domain (missing parts from reference TRBV5-1 and TRBJ2-5): KAGVTQTPRYLIKTRGQQVTLSCSPISGHRSVSWYQQTPGQGLQFLFEYFSETQRNKGNFPGRFSGRQFSNSRSEMNVSTLELGDSALYLCASSLASEGWETQYFGPGTRLLVL.

Only a few counts were recorded for this clone. The rearrangement joins TRBV6-1 to TRBJ1-1; D possibly corresponds to TRBD1 (5 bases). With 7 bases removed from V and 3 bases from J, the gap between germline ends came to 18 bases. Germline values: CDR1 MNHNS, CDR2 SASEGT. The CDR3 contains 15 residues. CDR3 protein: CASIRMGGVDTEAFF. The CDR3, as DNA: TGTGCCAGCATCAGAATGGGGGGGGTAGACACTGAAGCTTTCTTT.

This clone was found a few times. This sequence joins TRBV7-8 and TRBJ2-5; a possible D gene is TRBD2 (5 bases). V lost 5 bases to trimming and J lost 2 bases, with 12 bases between them. Germline lookup yields CDR1 SGHVS and CDR2 FQNEAQ. The CDR3 totals 14 residues. CDR3 bases: TGTGCCAGCAGCAGGTCCCGAGGGCAAGAGACCCAGTACTTC. Encoded protein: CASSRSRGQETQYF.

V usage is TRBV2 and J usage is TRBJ2-1, with 7 bases identical to TRBD2. This CDR3 region has 12 residues. Trimming removed 0 bases from V and 12 bases from J; junction bases left unmatched: 2. Germline V gene data show CDR1 as SNHLY and CDR2 as FYNNEI. CDR3 DNA: TGTGCCAGCAGTGAAGCGCGGGAGAGGCAGTTCTTC. This codes for CASSEARERQFF.

This chain uses TRBV2 with TRBJ1-1, with D perhaps matching TRBD1 (6 bases). Germline assignment: CDR1 SNHLY and CDR2 FYNNEI. Trimming stripped 5 bases from V and 8 bases from J, with 12 bases between. This CDR3 spans 12 amino acids. CDR3 amino acids: CASSKGGPEAFF. CDR3 DNA sequence: TGTGCCAGCAGTAAAGGGGGACCCGAAGCTTTCTTT. Full variable domain (missing parts from reference TRBV2 and TRBJ1-1): EPEVTQTPSHQVTQMGQEVILRCVPISNHLYFYWYRQILGQKVEFLVSFYNNEISEKSEIFDDQFSVERPDGSNFTLKIRSTKLEDSAMYFCASSKGGPEAFFGQGTRLTVV.

This clone appeared a single time. The chain uses TRBV9 and TRBJ2-7; D possibly matches TRBD1 or TRBD2 (7 bases each). Germline V gives CDR1 SGDLS, CDR2 YYNGEE. Between the trimmed V and J ends, which lost 1 base and 7 bases, there was a span of 12 bases. CDR3 size: 13 residues. DNA of the CDR3: TGTGCCAGCAGCGTATGGCAGGGGGGGGAGCAGTACTTC. Translated: CASSVWQGGEQYF.

V is TRBV6-5 and J is TRBJ2-1; perhaps TRBD1 as D (6 bases). Trimming removed 6 bases from V and 2 bases from J, with 11 bases in between. CDR3 length: 14 amino acids. Germline values: CDR1 MNHEY, CDR2 SVGAGI. DNA for the CDR3: TGTGCCAGCAGCGACAGGCAAACCTACAATGAGCAGTTCTTC. Translation: CASSDRQTYNEQFF.

The rearrangement uses TRBV11-2 and TRBJ2-7, with TRBD1 as a possible D gene (6 bases). Germline V gives CDR1 SGHAT, CDR2 FQNNGV. Trimming shortened V by 2 bases and J by 3 bases, and 11 bases separated the two germline ends. The CDR3 contains 14 residues. CDR3 protein: CASSLTRGYYEQYF. The CDR3 nucleotides are TGTGCCAGCAGCTTAACAAGGGGGTACTACGAGCAGTACTTC.

The chain recombines TRBV7-2 with TRBJ2-1; D is perhaps TRBD1 or TRBD2 (5 bases each). This CDR3 has 15 residues. Germline CDR1 reads SGHTA; CDR2 reads FQGNSA. Trimming removed 4 bases at V and 0 bases at J, with 10 bases between. CDR3 in DNA: TGTGCCAGCAGCTCCGGGACGAGCTCCTACAATGAGCAGTTCTTC. It is translated as CASSSGTSSYNEQFF.